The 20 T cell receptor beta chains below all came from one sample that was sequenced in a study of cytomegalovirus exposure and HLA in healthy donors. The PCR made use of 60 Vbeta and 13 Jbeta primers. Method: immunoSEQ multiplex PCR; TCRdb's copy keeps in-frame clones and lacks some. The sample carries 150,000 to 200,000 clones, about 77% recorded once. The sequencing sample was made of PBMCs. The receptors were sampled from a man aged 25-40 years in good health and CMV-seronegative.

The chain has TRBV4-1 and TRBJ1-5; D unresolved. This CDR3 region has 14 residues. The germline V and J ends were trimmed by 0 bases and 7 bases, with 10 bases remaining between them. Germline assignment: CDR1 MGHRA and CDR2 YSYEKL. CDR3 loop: CASSQEWQEQPQHF. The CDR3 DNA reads TGCGCCAGCAGCCAAGAATGGCAGGAACAGCCCCAGCATTTT.

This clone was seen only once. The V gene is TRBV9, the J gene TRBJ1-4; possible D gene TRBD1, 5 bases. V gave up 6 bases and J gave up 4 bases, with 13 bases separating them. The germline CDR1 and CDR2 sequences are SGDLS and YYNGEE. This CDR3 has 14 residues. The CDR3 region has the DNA TGTGCCAGCACCCCCGGACATAGTAATGAAAAACTGTTTTTT. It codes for CASTPGHSNEKLFF.

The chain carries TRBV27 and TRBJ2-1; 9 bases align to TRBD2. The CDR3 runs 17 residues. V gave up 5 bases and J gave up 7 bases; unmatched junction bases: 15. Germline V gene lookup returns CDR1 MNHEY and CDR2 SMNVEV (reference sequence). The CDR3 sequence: CASSRLLAGGPDNEQFF. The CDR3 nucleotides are TGTGCCAGCAGTCGCCTCCTTGCGGGAGGGCCAGATAATGAGCAGTTCTTC.

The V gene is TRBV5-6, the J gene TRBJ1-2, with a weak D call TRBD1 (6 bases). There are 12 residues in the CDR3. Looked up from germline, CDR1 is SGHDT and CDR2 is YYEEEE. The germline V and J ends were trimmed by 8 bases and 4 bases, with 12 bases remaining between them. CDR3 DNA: TGTGCCAGTTATAAGGACAGCTATGGCTACACCTTC. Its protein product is CASYKDSYGYTF.

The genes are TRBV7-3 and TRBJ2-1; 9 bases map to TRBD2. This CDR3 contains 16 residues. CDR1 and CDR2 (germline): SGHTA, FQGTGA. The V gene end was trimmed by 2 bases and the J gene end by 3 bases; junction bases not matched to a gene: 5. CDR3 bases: TGTGCCAGCAGCTTAGGGCTAGCGGGGAGCTACAATGAGCAGTTCTTC. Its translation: CASSLGLAGSYNEQFF.

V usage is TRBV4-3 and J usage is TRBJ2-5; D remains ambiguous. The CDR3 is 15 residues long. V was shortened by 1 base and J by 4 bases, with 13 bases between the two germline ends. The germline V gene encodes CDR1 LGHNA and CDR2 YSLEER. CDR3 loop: CASSQGVSRLETQYF. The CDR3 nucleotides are TGCGCCAGCAGCCAAGGGGTGAGCAGGTTAGAGACCCAGTACTTC.

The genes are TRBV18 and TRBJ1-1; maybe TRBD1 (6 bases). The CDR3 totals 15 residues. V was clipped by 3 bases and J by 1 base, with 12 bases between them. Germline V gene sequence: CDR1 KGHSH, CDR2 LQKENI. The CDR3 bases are TGTGCCAGCTCACCCCAATGGACAGAGAACACTGAAGCTTTCTTT. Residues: CASSPQWTENTEAFF. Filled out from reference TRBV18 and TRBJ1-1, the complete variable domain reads NAGVMQNPRHLVRRRGQEARLRCSPMKGHSHVYWYRQLPEEGLKFMVYLQKENIIDESGMPKERFSAEFPKEGPSILRIQQVVRGDSAAYFCASSPQWTENTEAFFGQGTRLTVV.

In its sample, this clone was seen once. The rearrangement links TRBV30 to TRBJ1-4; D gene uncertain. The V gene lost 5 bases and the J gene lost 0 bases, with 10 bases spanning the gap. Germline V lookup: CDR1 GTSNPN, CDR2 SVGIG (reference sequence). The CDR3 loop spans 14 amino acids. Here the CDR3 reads CAWRFGATNEKLFF. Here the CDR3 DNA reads TGTGCCTGGCGTTTCGGAGCAACTAATGAAAAACTGTTTTTT.

The DNA for the CDR3 is TGTGCCTGCGGCGGTCTTCAGCCCCAGCATTTT. It yields the protein CACGGLQPQHF. The V gene is TRBV30, the J gene TRBJ1-5; unclear D gene. The CDR3 totals 11 residues. Germline-derived CDR1 and CDR2 are GTSNPN and SVGIG (reference sequence). V lost 6 bases to trimming and J lost 6 bases, with 9 bases between them.

CDR3 in amino acids: CASSPAAANEQFF. CDR3 in DNA: TGCGCCAGCAGCCCCGCGGCCGCTAATGAGCAGTTCTTC. This sequence joins TRBV5-1 and TRBJ2-1, with unresolved D. Germline loops: CDR1 SGHRS, CDR2 YFSETQ. Trimming cost V 4 bases and J 7 bases, with 12 bases left between them. The CDR3 sequence is 13 residues long.

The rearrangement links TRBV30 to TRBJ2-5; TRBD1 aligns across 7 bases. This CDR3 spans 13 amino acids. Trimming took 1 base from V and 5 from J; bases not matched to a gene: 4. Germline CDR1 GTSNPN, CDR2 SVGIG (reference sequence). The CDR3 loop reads CAWSGTGVETQYF. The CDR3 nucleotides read TGTGCCTGGAGTGGAACAGGGGTCGAGACCCAGTACTTC.

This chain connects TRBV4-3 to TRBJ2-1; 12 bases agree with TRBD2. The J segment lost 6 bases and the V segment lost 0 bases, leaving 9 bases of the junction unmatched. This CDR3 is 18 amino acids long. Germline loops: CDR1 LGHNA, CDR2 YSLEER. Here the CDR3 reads CASSQDPIASGRANEQFF. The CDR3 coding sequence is TGCGCCAGCAGCCAAGACCCCATAGCTAGCGGGAGGGCCAATGAGCAGTTCTTC.

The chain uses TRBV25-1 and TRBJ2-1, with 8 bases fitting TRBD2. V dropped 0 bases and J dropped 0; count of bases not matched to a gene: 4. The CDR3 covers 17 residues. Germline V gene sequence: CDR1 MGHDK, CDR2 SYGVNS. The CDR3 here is CASSEYRGGSSYNEQFF. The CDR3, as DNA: TGTGCCAGCAGTGAATATCGGGGGGGAAGCTCCTACAATGAGCAGTTCTTC.

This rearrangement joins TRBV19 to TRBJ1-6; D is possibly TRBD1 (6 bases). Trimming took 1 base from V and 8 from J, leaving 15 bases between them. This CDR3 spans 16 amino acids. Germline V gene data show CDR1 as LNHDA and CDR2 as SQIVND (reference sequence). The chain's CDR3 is CASSIGGGFGDSPLHF. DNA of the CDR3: TGTGCCAGTAGTATAGGTGGGGGCTTTGGAGATTCACCCCTCCACTTT.

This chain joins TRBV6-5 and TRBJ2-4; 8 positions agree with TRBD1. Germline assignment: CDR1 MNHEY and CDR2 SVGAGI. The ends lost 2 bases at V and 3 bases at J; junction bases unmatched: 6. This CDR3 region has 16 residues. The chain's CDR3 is CASSYGGQGVKNIQYF. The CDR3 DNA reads TGTGCCAGCAGTTACGGTGGACAGGGAGTCAAAAACATTCAGTACTTC.

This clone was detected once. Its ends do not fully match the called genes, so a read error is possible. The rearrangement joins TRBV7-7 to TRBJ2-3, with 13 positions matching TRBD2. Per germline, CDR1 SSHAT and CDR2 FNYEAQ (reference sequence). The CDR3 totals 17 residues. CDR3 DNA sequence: TGTGCTAGCAGCTTAGAACTAGCGGGAGGGGGAGCAGATACGCAGTATTTT. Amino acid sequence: CASSLELAGGGADTQYF.

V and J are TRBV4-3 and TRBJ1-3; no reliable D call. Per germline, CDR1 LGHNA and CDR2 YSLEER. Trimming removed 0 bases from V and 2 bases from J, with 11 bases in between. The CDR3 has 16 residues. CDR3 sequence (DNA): TGCGCCAGCAGCCAAGAGGGTGGGGAGACTGGAAACACCATATATTTT. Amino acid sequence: CASSQEGGETGNTIYF.

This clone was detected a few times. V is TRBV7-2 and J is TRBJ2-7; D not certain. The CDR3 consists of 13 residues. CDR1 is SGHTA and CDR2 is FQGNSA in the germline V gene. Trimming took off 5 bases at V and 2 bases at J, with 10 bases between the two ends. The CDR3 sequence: CASSPQTTYEQYF. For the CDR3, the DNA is TGTGCCAGCAGCCCCCAGACAACCTACGAGCAGTACTTC.

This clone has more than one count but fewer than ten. The CDR3: CAISEAGTSGRARETQYF. The CDR3 nucleotides read TGTGCCATCAGTGAAGCTGGGACTAGCGGGAGGGCCAGAGAGACCCAGTACTTC. The chain recombines TRBV10-3 with TRBJ2-5; TRBD2 matches at 16 bases. Germline values: CDR1 ENHRY, CDR2 SYGVKD. V shed 3 bases, J shed 4 bases, and the junction held 8 bases outside the gene matches. The CDR3 contains 18 residues.

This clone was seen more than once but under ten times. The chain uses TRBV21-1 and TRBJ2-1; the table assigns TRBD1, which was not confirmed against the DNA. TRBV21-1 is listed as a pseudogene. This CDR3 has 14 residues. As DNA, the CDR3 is TGTGCCACCTTTAACAGGGATGAATTGAATGAGCAGTTCTTC. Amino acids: CATFNRDELNEQFF.